Listed here is a single TCR beta chain. The assay was immunoSEQ multiplex PCR, and TCRdb's table has in-frame clones only and misses some. Of about 85,000 clones in the sample, about 76% were seen once. The data stem from a study of cytotoxic CD8 clonotypes in ibrutinib-treated CLL. Study context: Mean yields were around 250,000 productive templates and 90,000 or so productive rearrangements per sample.

The V end lost 0 bases, the J end lost 7 bases, and 11 bases lay between the germline ends. The V gene's germline CDR1 is SGHNT and CDR2 YYREEE (reference sequence). The CDR3 is made up of 14 amino acids. The chain combines TRBV5-4 with TRBJ1-5; D is perhaps TRBD1 (5 bases). This TCR derives from a human donor with chronic lymphocytic leukemia. The sequenced sample was PBMCs, obtained after 12 months of ibrutinib treatment. The CDR3 is CASSLGGARQPQHF. The DNA for the CDR3 is TGTGCCAGCAGCTTGGGAGGGGCGCGGCAGCCCCAGCATTTT.